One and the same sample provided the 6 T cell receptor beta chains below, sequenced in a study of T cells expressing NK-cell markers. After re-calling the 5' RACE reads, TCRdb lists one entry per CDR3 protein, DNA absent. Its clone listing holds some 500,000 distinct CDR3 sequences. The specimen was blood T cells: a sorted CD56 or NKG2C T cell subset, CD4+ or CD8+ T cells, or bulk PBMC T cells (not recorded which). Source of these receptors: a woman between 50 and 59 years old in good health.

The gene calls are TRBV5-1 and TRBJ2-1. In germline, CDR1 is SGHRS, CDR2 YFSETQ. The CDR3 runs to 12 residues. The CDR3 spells CASSLGTGEQFF.

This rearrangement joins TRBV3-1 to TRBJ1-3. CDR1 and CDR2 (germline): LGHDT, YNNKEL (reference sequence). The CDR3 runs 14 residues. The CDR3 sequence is CASSQRRIGNTIYF.

The CDR3 loop is CATSRDRAGPNQPQHF. The V gene is TRBV15, the J gene TRBJ1-5. The germline CDR1 and CDR2 sequences are LNHNV and YYDKDF (reference sequence). The length of the CDR3 is 16 residues.

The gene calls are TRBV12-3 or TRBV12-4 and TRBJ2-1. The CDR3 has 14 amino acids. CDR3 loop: CASSPVHPYGEQFF.

The CDR3 here is CASKDLRTTINEQFF. V is TRBV4-2 and J is TRBJ2-1; TCRdb's assignment of TRBD2 cannot be checked, as there is no DNA. Per the germline V gene, CDR1 is LGHNA and CDR2 is YNFKEQ. CDR3 length: 15 amino acids.

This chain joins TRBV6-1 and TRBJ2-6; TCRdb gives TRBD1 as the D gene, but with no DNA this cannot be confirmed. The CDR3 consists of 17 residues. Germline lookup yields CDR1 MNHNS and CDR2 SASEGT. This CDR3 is CASSEGQGYRGANVLTF.